The 28 T cell receptor beta chains reported below all come from one sample, sequenced in a study of type 1 regulatory T cells. One entry per CDR3 protein, called by TCRdb with MiXCR from the reads. The data show some 22,000 distinct CDR3 sequences, around 70% seen once. Which antigens these TCRs recognize remains unknown. The sequencing sample was made of cultured T cells, either the whole culture or a sorted T cell fraction (not recorded which). Subset defined: Tr1-enriched cell product generated in vitro against host alloantigens. These receptors all come from a human donor in good health.

In DNA, the CDR3 is TGCGCCAGCAGCTCGGAGGAGGACACTGAAGCTTTCTTT. It translates to CASSSEEDTEAFF. The chain has TRBV5-1 and TRBJ1-1; D call uncertain. Trimming left V 3 bases short and J 3 bases short, with 9 bases between. The CDR3 consists of 13 residues. From germline, CDR1 is SGHRS and CDR2 YFSETQ.

The chain recombines TRBV5-1 with TRBJ1-1; D remains unclear. Germline V gene data show CDR1 as SGHRS and CDR2 as YFSETQ. Trimming took 0 bases from V and 11 from J, leaving 14 bases between them. CDR3 size: 13 residues. In DNA, the CDR3 is TGCGCCAGCAGCTTGGAGTGGACGGTGAACGCTTTCTTT. Amino acids: CASSLEWTVNAFF.

The chain has TRBV7-9 and TRBJ2-1; maybe TRBD1 (5 bases). CDR1 is SEHNR, CDR2 FQNEAQ, per germline (reference sequence). V was clipped by 1 base and J by 2 bases, with 9 bases between them. The CDR3 consists of 15 residues. CDR3 sequence reads: CASSLDQGAYNEQFF. CDR3 nucleotides: TGTGCCAGCAGCTTAGACCAGGGCGCCTACAATGAGCAGTTCTTC.

The rearrangement uses TRBV19 and TRBJ2-1, with 9 bases aligning to TRBD1. Unmatched junction bases numbered 13, after V lost 5 bases and J lost 5 bases. CDR1 is LNHDA and CDR2 is SQIVND in the germline V gene (reference sequence). This CDR3 region has 17 residues. This CDR3 reads CASSPRGQGARDNEQFF. The CDR3 DNA sequence: TGTGCCAGTAGTCCGAGGGGACAGGGTGCCCGGGACAATGAGCAGTTCTTC. Variable domain in full (rest from reference TRBV19 and TRBJ2-1): DGGITQSPKYLFRKEGQNVTLSCEQNLNHDAMYWYRQDPGQGLRLIYYSQIVNDFQKGDIAEGYSVSREKKESFPLTVTSAQKNPTAFYLCASSPRGQGARDNEQFFGPGTRLTVL.

The rearrangement links TRBV27 to TRBJ1-4, with a weak D call TRBD1 (6 bases). Germline V gene data show CDR1 as MNHEY and CDR2 as SMNVEV (reference sequence). Trimming pared 6 bases from V and 2 bases from J, leaving 13 bases between. The CDR3 extends over 15 amino acids. For the CDR3, the DNA is TGTGCCAGCAGGCCACAGGGCTCGACTAATGAAAAACTGTTTTTT. Protein product: CASRPQGSTNEKLFF.

CDR3: CASSTRQGWKYEQYF. In DNA form, the CDR3 reads TGTGCCAGCAGCACCCGACAGGGTTGGAAGTACGAGCAGTACTTC. The V and J genes are TRBV12-3 or TRBV12-4 and TRBJ2-7; 7 bases fit TRBD1. The CDR3 consists of 15 residues. With V trimmed by 6 bases and J by 4 bases, 12 bases remained unmatched.

This clonotype is deemed medium-sized (0.01 to 0.1%). The chain has TRBV18 and TRBJ1-1, with D hard to call. The CDR3 spans 13 residues. Between the trimmed V and J ends, which lost 0 bases and 0 bases, there was a span of 2 bases. Germline CDR1 and CDR2: KGHSH and LQKENI. CDR3 amino acids: CASSPPLNTEAFF. The CDR3 bases are TGTGCCAGCTCACCACCGCTGAACACTGAAGCTTTCTTT.

The genes are TRBV7-2 and TRBJ2-1, with a weak D call TRBD1 (6 bases). The CDR3 runs to 12 residues. CDR1 is SGHTA, CDR2 FQGNSA, per germline. V was clipped by 2 bases and J by 8 bases, with 7 bases between them. The CDR3 DNA is TGTGCCAGCAGCTTACAGGGGTATGAGCAGTTCTTC. This codes for CASSLQGYEQFF.

This clonotype was seen more than once but under ten times. The chain carries TRBV9 and TRBJ2-5; 7 positions match TRBD1. This CDR3 comprises 15 residues. The V gene end was trimmed by 2 bases and the J gene end by 0 bases; junction bases not matched to a gene: 4. Germline CDR1 reads SGDLS; CDR2 reads YYNGEE. In DNA, the CDR3 is TGTGCCAGCAGCGTCGACAGGGTGTACCAAGAGACCCAGTACTTC. Its translation: CASSVDRVYQETQYF.

The chain joins TRBV20-1 to TRBJ1-6; D gene unclear. CDR3 length: 11 residues. Per the germline V gene, CDR1 is DFQATT and CDR2 is SNEGSKA (reference sequence). Trimming removed 3 bases from V and 10 bases from J, with 7 bases in between. The CDR3, as DNA: TGCAGTGCTAGTGTAAACTCACCCCTCCACTTT. Protein: CSASVNSPLHF.

The J gene is TRBJ2-1, the V gene TRBV7-3, with 9 bases lining up with TRBD2. CDR1 is SGHTA, CDR2 FQGTGA, per germline. CDR3 length: 15 amino acids. J lost 5 bases, V lost 2 bases, and 4 bases had no gene match. The DNA for the CDR3 is TGTGCCAGCAGCTTAGCAGCGGGGGGCAACAATGAGCAGTTCTTC. As protein: CASSLAAGGNNEQFF.

The chain uses TRBV12-3 or TRBV12-4 and TRBJ2-1; 10 nucleotides line up with TRBD1. This CDR3 has 12 residues. Trimming cost V 6 bases and J 15 bases; bases outside gene matches: 8. Here the CDR3 DNA reads TGTGCCAGCAGAATGGGACAGGGGTTAACGTTCTTC. It encodes CASRMGQGLTFF.

The genes are TRBV7-2 and TRBJ1-2; TRBD1 is a possible D gene (6 bases). Between the trimmed V and J ends, which lost 5 bases and 8 bases, there was a span of 21 bases. Germline CDR1 is SGHTA and CDR2 is FQGNSA. The CDR3 extends over 15 amino acids. CDR3 coding DNA: TGTGCCAGCAGCCCGAGCGGGGGGCCCCCTGACGGCTACACCTTC. Protein product: CASSPSGGPPDGYTF.

This chain uses TRBV5-1 with TRBJ1-1, with 7 bases lining up with TRBD1. This CDR3 contains 16 residues. CDR1 SGHRS and CDR2 YFSETQ come from the germline V gene. V lost 3 bases and J lost 1; bases outside the gene matches: 9. Here the CDR3 DNA reads TGCGCCAGCAGCTCCTTAACGACAGGGCGGAACACTGAAGCTTTCTTT. Protein: CASSSLTTGRNTEAFF.

The genes are TRBV6-1 and TRBJ1-1; D is unclear. CDR1 is MNHNS, CDR2 SASEGT, per germline. This CDR3 comprises 14 residues. V shed 7 bases and J shed 4 bases, with 16 bases lying between them. The CDR3 DNA sequence: TGTGCCAGCATGATTGGTCGGAGTGGCACTGAAGCTTTCTTT. As protein: CASMIGRSGTEAFF.

The chain is built from TRBV28 and TRBJ2-7; 9 nucleotides align to TRBD2. V was clipped by 1 base and J by 2 bases; unmatched bases: 3. The germline CDR1 and CDR2 sequences are MDHEN and SYDVKM. The CDR3 consists of 15 residues. CDR3 DNA: TGTGCCAGCAGTTTATTGGTAGCGGGGGCCTACGAGCAGTACTTC. Protein product: CASSLLVAGAYEQYF.

The rearrangement joins TRBV28 to TRBJ2-7; TRBD2 agrees at 8 bases. J was trimmed by 1 base and V by 7 bases; bases with no gene match: 18. CDR1 is MDHEN and CDR2 is SYDVKM in the germline V gene. This CDR3 has 18 amino acids. CDR3 amino acids: CASNLSPLRASGSYEQYF. CDR3 bases: TGTGCCAGCAATCTCAGCCCGCTCCGGGCTAGCGGGTCCTACGAGCAGTACTTC.

The chain carries TRBV9 and TRBJ2-2; D perhaps matches TRBD2 (5 bases). CDR3 length: 15 residues. The V and J ends lost 2 bases and 7 bases respectively, with 15 bases between them. Germline lookup yields CDR1 SGDLS and CDR2 YYNGEE. This CDR3 reads CASSVLGSRGGELFF. For the CDR3, the DNA is TGTGCCAGCAGCGTTCTCGGTAGCCGGGGCGGGGAGCTGTTTTTT.

This clonotype was recorded a few times. This chain links TRBV6-1 with TRBJ1-5, with a tentative D call TRBD1 (5 bases). The CDR3 is 14 amino acids. CDR1 MNHNS and CDR2 SASEGT come from the germline V gene. The V and J ends lost 8 bases and 3 bases respectively, with 14 bases between them. DNA of the CDR3: TGTGCCAGCCCGGCCCCGGGGGTCAATCAGCCCCAGCATTTT. This encodes CASPAPGVNQPQHF.

This clonotype has only one observation. V usage is TRBV20-1 and J usage is TRBJ2-7; 10 positions agree with TRBD1. The germline V gene encodes CDR1 DFQATT and CDR2 SNEGSKA (reference sequence). V shed 3 bases and J 0 bases; nucleotides not matched to a gene: 5. The CDR3 contains 15 residues. The CDR3 reads CSASPGTGASYEQYF. The CDR3 nucleotides read TGCAGTGCTAGCCCCGGGACAGGGGCCTCCTACGAGCAGTACTTC.

V is TRBV10-3 and J is TRBJ2-2; 7 nucleotides match TRBD2. The V gene end was trimmed by 7 bases and the J gene end by 7 bases; junction bases not matched to a gene: 9. This CDR3 is 14 amino acids long. The germline V gene has CDR1 ENHRY and CDR2 SYGVKD. For the CDR3, the DNA is TGTGCCATCACCGCTGGACTAGGAGGCGGGGAGCTGTTTTTT. This translates into CAITAGLGGGELFF.

The chain employs TRBV28 and TRBJ2-7, with unresolved D. The CDR3 length is 15 residues. Trimming left V 5 bases short and J 1 base short, with 15 bases between. Germline CDR1 is MDHEN and CDR2 is SYDVKM. Here the CDR3 DNA reads TGTGCCAGCAGTGCTACCAGCTCCGGATCCTACGAGCAGTACTTC. Translation: CASSATSSGSYEQYF.

This chain connects TRBV11-2 to TRBJ2-7; 7 bases line up with TRBD1. The CDR3 loop spans 15 amino acids. CDR1 SGHAT and CDR2 FQNNGV come from the germline V gene. V lost 4 bases to trimming and J lost 3 bases; unmatched junction nucleotides: 9. CDR3 nucleotides: TGTGCCAGCAGCTCCGCCGGGACAGCCATCTACGAGCAGTACTTC. Translated, it gives CASSSAGTAIYEQYF.

The rearrangement links TRBV10-3 to TRBJ1-6; D remains unclear. The V gene's germline CDR1 is ENHRY and CDR2 SYGVKD. V was pared by 3 bases and J by 9 bases, with 15 bases between. CDR3 length: 15 residues. CDR3 in amino acids: CAISDSGPVSSPLHF. DNA of the CDR3: TGTGCCATCAGTGATTCCGGGCCAGTGAGTTCACCCCTCCACTTT.

CDR3 DNA sequence: TGCGCCAGCAGCTTGGATGGTGGCAATCAGCCCCAGCATTTT. This encodes CASSLDGGNQPQHF. The rearrangement uses TRBV5-1 and TRBJ1-5; no reliable D call. The ends were cut back, 0 bases at V and 2 bases at J, with 6 bases in the middle. Germline loops: CDR1 SGHRS, CDR2 YFSETQ. The CDR3 sequence is 14 residues long.

In this sample, this clonotype turned up a few times. The V gene is TRBV18, the J gene TRBJ1-2; a weak D match, TRBD1 (5 bases). This CDR3 comprises 16 residues. Germline loops: CDR1 KGHSH, CDR2 LQKENI. Trimming pared 0 bases from V and 0 bases from J, leaving 11 bases between. CDR3 nucleotide sequence: TGTGCCAGCTCACCACCTAACGGGGGAGCTAACTATGGCTACACCTTC. It yields the protein CASSPPNGGANYGYTF.

V is TRBV6-1 and J is TRBJ2-7, with D perhaps TRBD1 (6 bases). The V end was cut by 0 bases, the J end by 7 bases, with 7 bases between. The germline V gene encodes CDR1 MNHNS and CDR2 SASEGT. The CDR3 has 12 residues. This CDR3 reads CASSEARGEQYF. The CDR3 DNA sequence: TGTGCCAGCAGTGAAGCGAGGGGGGAGCAGTACTTC.

This clonotype was counted once. J is TRBJ2-3 and V is TRBV6-5; TRBD2 might be the D (5 bases). Germline CDR1 and CDR2: MNHEY and SVGAGI. Trimming left V 0 bases short and J 0 bases short, with 13 bases between. This CDR3 has 17 amino acids. The CDR3 DNA follows: TGTGCCAGCAGTTACTCGACGCAGCGGACTAGCACAGATACGCAGTATTTT. It specifies CASSYSTQRTSTDTQYF.